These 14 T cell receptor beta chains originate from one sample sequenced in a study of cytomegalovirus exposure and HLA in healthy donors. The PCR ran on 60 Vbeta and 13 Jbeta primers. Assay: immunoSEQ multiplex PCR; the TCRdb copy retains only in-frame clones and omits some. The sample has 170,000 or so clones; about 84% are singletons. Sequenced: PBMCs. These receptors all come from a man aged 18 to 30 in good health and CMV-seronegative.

The DNA of the CDR3 is TGTGCCAGCCGGGACAGTCCATCCTACAATGAGCAGTTCTTC. This sequence encodes CASRDSPSYNEQFF. The chain is built from TRBV19 and TRBJ2-1; TRBD1 matches at 7 bases. The germline V gene encodes CDR1 LNHDA and CDR2 SQIVND (reference sequence). CDR3 length: 14 amino acids. The V segment lost 9 bases and the J segment 1 base; nucleotides outside the gene matches: 6.

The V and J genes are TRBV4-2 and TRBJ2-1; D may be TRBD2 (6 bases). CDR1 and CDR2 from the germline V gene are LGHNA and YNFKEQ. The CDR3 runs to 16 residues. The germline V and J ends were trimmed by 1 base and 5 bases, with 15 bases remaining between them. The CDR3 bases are TGTGCCAGCAGCCAAGTTGTGGGGGGTATAGACAATGAGCAGTTCTTC. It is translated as CASSQVVGGIDNEQFF.

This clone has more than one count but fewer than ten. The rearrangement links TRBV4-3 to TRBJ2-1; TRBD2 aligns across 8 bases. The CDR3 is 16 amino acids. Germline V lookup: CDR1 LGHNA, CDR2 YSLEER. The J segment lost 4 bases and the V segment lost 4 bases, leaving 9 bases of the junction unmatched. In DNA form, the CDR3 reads TGCGCCAGCAGCCCAGACGTAGCGGGACCTTACAATGAGCAGTTCTTC. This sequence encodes CASSPDVAGPYNEQFF.

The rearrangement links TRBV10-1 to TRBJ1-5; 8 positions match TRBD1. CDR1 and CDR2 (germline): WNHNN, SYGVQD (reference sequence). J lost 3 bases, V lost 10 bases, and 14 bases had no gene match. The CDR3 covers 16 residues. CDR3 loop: CAIIRNGTGDNQPQHF. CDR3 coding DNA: TGCGCCATCATCCGAAACGGGACAGGTGACAATCAGCCCCAGCATTTT.

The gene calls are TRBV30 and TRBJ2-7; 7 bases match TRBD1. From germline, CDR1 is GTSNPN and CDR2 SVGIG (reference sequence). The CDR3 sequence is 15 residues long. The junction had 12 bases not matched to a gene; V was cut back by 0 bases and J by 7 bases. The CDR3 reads CAWSVLGQGVGEQYF. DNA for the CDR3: TGTGCCTGGAGTGTACTAGGCCAGGGGGTAGGGGAGCAGTACTTC. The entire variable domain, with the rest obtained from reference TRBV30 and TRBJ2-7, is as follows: SQTIHQWPATLVQPVGSPLSLECTVEGTSNPNLYWYRQAAGRGLQLLFYSVGIGQISSEVPQNLSASRPQDRQFILSSKKLLLSDSGFYLCAWSVLGQGVGEQYFGPGTRLTVT.

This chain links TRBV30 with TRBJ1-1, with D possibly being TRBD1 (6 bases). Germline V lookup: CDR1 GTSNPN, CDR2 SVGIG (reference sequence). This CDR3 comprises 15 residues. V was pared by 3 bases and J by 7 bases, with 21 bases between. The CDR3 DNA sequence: TGTGCCTGGAGGGATTACCCACAGGGTTTCTTTGAAGCTTTCTTT. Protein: CAWRDYPQGFFEAFF.

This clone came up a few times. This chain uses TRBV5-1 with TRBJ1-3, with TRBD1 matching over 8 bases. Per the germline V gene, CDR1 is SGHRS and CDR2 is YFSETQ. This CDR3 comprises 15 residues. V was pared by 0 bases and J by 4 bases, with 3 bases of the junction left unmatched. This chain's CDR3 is CASSLDRGKGNTIYF. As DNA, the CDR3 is TGCGCCAGCAGCTTGGACAGGGGGAAAGGAAACACCATATATTTT.

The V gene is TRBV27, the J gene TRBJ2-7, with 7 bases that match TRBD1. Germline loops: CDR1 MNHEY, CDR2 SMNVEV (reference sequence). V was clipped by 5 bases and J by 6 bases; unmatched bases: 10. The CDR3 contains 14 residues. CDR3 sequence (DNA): TGTGCCAGCAGTCCATGGACAGGAGAGGGCGAGCAGTACTTC. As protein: CASSPWTGEGEQYF.

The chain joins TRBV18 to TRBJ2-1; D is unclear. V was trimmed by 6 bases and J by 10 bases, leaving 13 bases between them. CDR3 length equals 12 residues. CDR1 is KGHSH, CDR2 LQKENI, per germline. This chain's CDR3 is CASSRVLLEQFF. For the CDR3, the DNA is TGTGCCAGCTCCCGCGTTCTCCTGGAGCAGTTCTTC.

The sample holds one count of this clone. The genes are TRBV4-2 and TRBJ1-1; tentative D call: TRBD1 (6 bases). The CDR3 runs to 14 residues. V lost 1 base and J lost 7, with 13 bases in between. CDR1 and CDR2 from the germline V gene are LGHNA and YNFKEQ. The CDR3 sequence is CASSQGLAGDEAFF. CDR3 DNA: TGTGCCAGCAGCCAAGGGTTGGCAGGGGATGAAGCTTTCTTT.

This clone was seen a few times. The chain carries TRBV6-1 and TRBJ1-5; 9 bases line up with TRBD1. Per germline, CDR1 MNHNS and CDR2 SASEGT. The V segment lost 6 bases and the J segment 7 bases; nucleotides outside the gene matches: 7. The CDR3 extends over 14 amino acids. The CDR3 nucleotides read TGTGCCAGCAGACAGGGGGCGGGCGGACAGCCCCAGCATTTT. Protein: CASRQGAGGQPQHF.

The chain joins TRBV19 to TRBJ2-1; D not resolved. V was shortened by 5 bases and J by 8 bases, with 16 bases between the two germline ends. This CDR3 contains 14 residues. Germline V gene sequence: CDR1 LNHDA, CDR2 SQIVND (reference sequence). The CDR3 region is CASSPLGVFDEQFF. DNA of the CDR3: TGTGCCAGTAGTCCCTTAGGAGTATTCGATGAGCAGTTCTTC. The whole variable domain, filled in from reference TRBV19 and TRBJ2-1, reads DGGITQSPKYLFRKEGQNVTLSCEQNLNHDAMYWYRQDPGQGLRLIYYSQIVNDFQKGDIAEGYSVSREKKESFPLTVTSAQKNPTAFYLCASSPLGVFDEQFFGPGTRLTVL.

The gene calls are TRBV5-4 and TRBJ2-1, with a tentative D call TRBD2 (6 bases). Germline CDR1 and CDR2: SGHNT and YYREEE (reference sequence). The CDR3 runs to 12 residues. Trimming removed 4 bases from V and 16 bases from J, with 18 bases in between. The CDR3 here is CASSVGTSHFFF. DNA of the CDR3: TGTGCCAGCAGCGTCGGGACTTCCCATTTTTTCTTC.

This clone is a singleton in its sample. The CDR3 nucleotides read TGCGCCAGCAGCTTGGAGGGGACTACGAACACCGGGGAGCTGTTTTTT. As protein: CASSLEGTTNTGELFF. V and J are TRBV5-1 and TRBJ2-2, with 7 bases lining up with TRBD2. This CDR3 region has 16 residues. From germline, CDR1 is SGHRS and CDR2 YFSETQ. V trimming: 0 bases; J trimming: 0 bases; junction bases outside the gene matches: 2.